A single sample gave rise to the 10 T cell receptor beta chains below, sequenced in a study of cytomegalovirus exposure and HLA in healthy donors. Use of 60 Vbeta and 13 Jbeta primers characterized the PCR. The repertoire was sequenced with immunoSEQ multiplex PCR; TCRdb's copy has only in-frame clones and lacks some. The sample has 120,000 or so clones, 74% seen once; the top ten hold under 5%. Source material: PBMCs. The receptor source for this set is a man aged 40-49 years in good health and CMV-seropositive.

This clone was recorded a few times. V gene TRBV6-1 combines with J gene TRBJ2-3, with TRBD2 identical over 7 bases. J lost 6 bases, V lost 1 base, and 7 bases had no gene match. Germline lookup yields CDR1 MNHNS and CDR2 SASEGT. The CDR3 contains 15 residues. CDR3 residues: CASSEVGGRGDTQYF. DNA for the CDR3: TGTGCCAGCAGTGAAGTGGGGGGGAGAGGGGATACGCAGTATTTT.

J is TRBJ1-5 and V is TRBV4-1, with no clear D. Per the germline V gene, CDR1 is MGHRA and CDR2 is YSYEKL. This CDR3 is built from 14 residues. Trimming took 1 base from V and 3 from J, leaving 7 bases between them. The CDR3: CASSQAVPNQPQHF. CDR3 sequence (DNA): TGCGCCAGCAGCCAAGCCGTCCCCAATCAGCCCCAGCATTTT.

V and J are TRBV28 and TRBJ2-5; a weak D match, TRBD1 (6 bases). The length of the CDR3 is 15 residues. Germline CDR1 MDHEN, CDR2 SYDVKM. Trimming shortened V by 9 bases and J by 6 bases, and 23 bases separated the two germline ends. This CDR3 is CASLRGGLERQTQYF. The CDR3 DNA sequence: TGTGCCAGTCTCAGGGGCGGGCTAGAACGACAGACCCAGTACTTC.

The CDR3 DNA reads as TGCAGCGTTCAGGGGGCCGTGGACACCGGGGAGCTGTTTTTT. Amino acids: CSVQGAVDTGELFF. The chain couples TRBV29-1 to TRBJ2-2, with 8 nucleotides matching TRBD1. This CDR3 has 14 residues. Per the germline V gene, CDR1 is SQVTM and CDR2 is ANQGSEA. With 5 bases clipped from V and 3 bases from J, the junction kept 5 bases outside the gene matches.

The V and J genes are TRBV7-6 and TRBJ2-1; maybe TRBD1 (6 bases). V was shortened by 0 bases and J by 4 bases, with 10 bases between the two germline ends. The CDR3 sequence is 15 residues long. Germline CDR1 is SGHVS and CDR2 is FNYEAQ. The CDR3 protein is CASSLARTEYNEQFF. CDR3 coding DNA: TGTGCCAGCAGCTTAGCTAGGACAGAGTACAATGAGCAGTTCTTC.

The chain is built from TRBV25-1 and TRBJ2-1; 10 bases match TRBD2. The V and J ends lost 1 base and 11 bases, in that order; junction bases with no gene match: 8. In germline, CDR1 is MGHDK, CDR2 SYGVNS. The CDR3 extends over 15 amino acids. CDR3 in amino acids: CASSESLAGALKQFF. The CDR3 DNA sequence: TGTGCCAGCAGTGAATCCCTAGCGGGAGCCCTGAAGCAGTTCTTC.

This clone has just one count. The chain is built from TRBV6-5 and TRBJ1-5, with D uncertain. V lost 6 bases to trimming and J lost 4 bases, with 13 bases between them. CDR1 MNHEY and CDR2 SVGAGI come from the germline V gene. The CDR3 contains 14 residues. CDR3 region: CASRTSFGNQPQHF. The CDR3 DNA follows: TGTGCCAGCAGGACATCTTTTGGTAATCAGCCCCAGCATTTT.

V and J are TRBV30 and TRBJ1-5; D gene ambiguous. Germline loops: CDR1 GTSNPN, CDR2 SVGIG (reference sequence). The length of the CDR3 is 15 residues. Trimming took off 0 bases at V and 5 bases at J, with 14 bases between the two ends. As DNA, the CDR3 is TGTGCCTGGAGTGTACCAGGAACCAACCATCAGCCCCAGCATTTT. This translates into CAWSVPGTNHQPQHF.

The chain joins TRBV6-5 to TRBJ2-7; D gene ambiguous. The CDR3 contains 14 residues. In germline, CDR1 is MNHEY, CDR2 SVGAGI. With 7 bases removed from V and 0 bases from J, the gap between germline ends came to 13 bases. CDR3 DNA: TGTGCCAGCACTCAAACAAGAAGCTCCTACGAGCAGTACTTC. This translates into CASTQTRSSYEQYF.

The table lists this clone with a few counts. The CDR3 DNA reads TGTGCCAGCGGACTCGGACCTAAGGACGAGCAGTACTTC. This codes for CASGLGPKDEQYF. This chain links TRBV11-1 with TRBJ2-7; D possibly corresponds to TRBD2 (5 bases). Germline V gives CDR1 SGHAT, CDR2 FQDESV (reference sequence). V was trimmed by 8 bases and J by 5 bases, leaving 16 bases between them. The CDR3 runs to 13 residues.